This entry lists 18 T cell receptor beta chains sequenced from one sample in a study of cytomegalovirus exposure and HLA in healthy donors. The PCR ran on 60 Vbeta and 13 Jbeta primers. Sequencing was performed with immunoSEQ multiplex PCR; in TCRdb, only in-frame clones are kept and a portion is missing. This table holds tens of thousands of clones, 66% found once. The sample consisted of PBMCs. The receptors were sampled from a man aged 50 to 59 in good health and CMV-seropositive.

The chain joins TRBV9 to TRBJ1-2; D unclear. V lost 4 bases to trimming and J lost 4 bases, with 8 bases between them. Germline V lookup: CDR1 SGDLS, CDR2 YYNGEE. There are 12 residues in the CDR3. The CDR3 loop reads CASSSQAYGYTF. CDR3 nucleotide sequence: TGTGCCAGCAGCAGCCAGGCCTATGGCTACACCTTC.

CDR3 DNA sequence: TGTGCCAGCAGTTACGCCACCGGGATCAACTATGGCTACACCTTC. This translates into CASSYATGINYGYTF. V usage is TRBV2 and J usage is TRBJ1-2; D call uncertain. Germline V lookup: CDR1 SNHLY, CDR2 FYNNEI. This CDR3 has 15 amino acids. V shed 5 bases and J shed 2 bases, with 15 bases lying between them.

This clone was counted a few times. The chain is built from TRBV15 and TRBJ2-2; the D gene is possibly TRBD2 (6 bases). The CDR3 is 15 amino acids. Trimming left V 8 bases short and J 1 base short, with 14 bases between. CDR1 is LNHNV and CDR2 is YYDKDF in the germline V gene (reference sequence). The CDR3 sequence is CATSPRTMNTGELFF. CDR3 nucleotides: TGTGCCACCTCTCCCCGGACTATGAACACCGGGGAGCTGTTTTTT. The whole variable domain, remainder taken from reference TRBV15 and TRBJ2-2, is DAMVIQNPRYQVTQFGKPVTLSCSQTLNHNVMYWYQQKSSQAPKLLFHYYDKDFNNEADTPDNFQSRRPNTSFCFLDIRSPGLGDTAMYLCATSPRTMNTGELFFGEGSRLTVL.

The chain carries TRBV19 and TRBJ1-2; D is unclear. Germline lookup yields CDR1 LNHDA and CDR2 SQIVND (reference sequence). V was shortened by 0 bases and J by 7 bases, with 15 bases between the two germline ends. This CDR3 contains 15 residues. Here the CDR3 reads CASSIDTALPSGYTF. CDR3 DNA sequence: TGTGCCAGTAGTATAGATACAGCACTCCCCTCTGGCTACACCTTC.

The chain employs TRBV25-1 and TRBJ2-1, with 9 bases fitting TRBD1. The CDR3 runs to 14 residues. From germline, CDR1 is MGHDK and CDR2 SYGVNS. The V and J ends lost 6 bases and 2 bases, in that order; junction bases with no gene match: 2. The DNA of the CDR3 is TGTGCCAGCAGGAGGACAGGGGCCTACAATGAGCAGTTCTTC. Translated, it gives CASRRTGAYNEQFF.

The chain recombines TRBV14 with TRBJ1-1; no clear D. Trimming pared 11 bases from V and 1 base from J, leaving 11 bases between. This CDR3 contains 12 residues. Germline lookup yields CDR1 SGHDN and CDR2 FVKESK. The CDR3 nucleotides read TGTGCCTCCCGGGAGGAGAACACTGAAGCTTTCTTT. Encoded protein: CASREENTEAFF.

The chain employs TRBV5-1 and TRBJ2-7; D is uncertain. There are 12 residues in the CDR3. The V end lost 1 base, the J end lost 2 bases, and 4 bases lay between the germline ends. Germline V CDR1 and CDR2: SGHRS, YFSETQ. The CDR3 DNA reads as TGCGCCAGCAGCTTGTCAACCTACGAGCAGTACTTC. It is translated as CASSLSTYEQYF.

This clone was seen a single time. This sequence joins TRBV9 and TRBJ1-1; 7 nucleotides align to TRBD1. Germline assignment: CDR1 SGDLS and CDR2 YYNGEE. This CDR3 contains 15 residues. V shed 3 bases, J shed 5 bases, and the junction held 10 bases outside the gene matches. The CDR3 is CASSAGTAMGTEAFF. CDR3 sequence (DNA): TGTGCCAGCAGCGCCGGGACAGCCATGGGGACTGAAGCTTTCTTT.

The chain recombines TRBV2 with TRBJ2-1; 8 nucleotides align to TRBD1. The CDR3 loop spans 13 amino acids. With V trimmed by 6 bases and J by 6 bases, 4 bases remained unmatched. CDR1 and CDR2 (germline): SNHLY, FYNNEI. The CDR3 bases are TGTGCCAGCAGGAGCGACAGGGGCAATGAGCAGTTCTTC. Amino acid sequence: CASRSDRGNEQFF.

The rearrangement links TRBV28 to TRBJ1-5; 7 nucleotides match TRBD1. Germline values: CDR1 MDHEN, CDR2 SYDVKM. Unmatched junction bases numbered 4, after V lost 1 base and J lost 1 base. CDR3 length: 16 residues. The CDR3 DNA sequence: TGTGCCAGCAGTTTATCAAGCAGGGGGAGCAATCAGCCCCAGCATTTT. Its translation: CASSLSSRGSNQPQHF. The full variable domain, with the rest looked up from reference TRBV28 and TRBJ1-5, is DVKVTQSSRYLVKRTGEKVFLECVQDMDHENMFWYRQDPGLGLRLIYFSYDVKMKEKGDIPEGYSVSREKKERFSLILESASTNQTSMYLCASSLSSRGSNQPQHFGDGTRLSIL.

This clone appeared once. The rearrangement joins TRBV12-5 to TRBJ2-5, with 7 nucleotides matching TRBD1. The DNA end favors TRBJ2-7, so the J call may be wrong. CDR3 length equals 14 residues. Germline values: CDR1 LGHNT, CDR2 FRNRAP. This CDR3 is CASGSPGGAYEQYF. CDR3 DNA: TGTGCTAGTGGTTCCCCAGGGGGAGCCTACGAGCAGTACTTC.

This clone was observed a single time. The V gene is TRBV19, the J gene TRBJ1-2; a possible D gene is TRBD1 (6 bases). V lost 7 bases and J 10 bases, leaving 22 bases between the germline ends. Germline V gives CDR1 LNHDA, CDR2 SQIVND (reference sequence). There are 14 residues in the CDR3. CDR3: CASTSPGAGATYTF. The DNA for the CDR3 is TGTGCCAGTACCTCTCCCGGGGCAGGGGCGACCTACACCTTC.

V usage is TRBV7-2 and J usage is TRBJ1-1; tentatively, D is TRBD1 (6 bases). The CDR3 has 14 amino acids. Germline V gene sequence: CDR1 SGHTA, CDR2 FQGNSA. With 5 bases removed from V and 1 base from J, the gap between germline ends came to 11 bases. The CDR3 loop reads CASSLLDRNTEAFF. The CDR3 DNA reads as TGTGCCAGCAGCCTATTGGACAGGAACACTGAAGCTTTCTTT. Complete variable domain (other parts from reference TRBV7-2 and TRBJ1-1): GAGVSQSPSNKVTEKGKDVELRCDPISGHTALYWYRQSLGQGLEFLIYFQGNSAPDKSGLPSDRFSAERTGGSVSTLTIQRTQQEDSAVYLCASSLLDRNTEAFFGQGTRLTVV.

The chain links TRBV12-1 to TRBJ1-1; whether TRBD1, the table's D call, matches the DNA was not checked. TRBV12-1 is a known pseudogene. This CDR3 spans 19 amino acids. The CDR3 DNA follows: TGTGCCAGCAGCGGGCGGGACAGGGGGCAGAGGGTCATGAACACTGAAGCTTTCTTT. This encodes CASSGRDRGQRVMNTEAFF.

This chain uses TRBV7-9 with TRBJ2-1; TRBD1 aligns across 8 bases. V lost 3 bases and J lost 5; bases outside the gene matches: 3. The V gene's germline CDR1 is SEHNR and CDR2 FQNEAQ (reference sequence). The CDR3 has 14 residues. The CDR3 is CASSFDRGDNEQFF. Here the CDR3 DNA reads TGTGCCAGCAGCTTTGACAGGGGCGACAATGAGCAGTTCTTC.

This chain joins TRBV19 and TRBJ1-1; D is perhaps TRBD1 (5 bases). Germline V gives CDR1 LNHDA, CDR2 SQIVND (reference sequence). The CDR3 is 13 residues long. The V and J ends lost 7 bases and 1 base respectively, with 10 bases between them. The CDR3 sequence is CASKKTGNTEAFF. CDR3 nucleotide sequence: TGTGCCAGTAAGAAAACAGGGAACACTGAAGCTTTCTTT.

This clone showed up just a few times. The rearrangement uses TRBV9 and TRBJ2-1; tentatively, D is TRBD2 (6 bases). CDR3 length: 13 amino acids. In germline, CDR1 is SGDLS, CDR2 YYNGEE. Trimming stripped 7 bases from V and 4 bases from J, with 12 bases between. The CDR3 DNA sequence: TGTGCCAGCGGTGCGGGGCTATACAATGAGCAGTTCTTC. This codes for CASGAGLYNEQFF.

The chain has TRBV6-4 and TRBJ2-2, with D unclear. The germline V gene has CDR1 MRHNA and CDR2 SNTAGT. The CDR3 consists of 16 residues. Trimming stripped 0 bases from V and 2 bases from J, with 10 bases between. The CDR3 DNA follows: TGTGCCAGCAGTGACTCAGCCAGGTTAAACACCGGGGAGCTGTTTTTT. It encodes CASSDSARLNTGELFF.